This T cell receptor (beta chain) appears in the sequencing data of a study of blood T cells in healthy people across ages. A note on this clonotype: The antigen remains undetermined.

CDR1 SEHNR and CDR2 FQNEAQ come from the germline V gene (reference sequence). This CDR3 is built from 16 residues. Trimming removed 5 bases from V and 4 bases from J; junction bases left unmatched: 6. Primers used in a second PCR of about 6 to 12 cycles were a sample-barcoded 5' primer and a J-beta primer mix. All samples yielded 3 million or more CDR3-containing paired-end reads. Each CDR3 protein gets one entry after TCRdb re-called the 5' RACE reads with MiXCR. The sample gives hundreds of thousands of distinct CDR3 sequences, approximately 22% of which show up once; about 22% is in the top ten. Overall study findings and caveats: Roughly linear age-related decline in beta diversity appeared, significant by age approximately 40.

The chain is built from TRBV7-9 and TRBJ2-3; TRBD2 matches 13 bases. Source material: blood. This sequence originates from an older man in good health. The CDR3 coding sequence is TGTGCCAGCAGCCCTTTGACTAGCGGGAGGCCAGATACGCAGTATTTT. Translating it yields CASSPLTSGRPDTQYF.